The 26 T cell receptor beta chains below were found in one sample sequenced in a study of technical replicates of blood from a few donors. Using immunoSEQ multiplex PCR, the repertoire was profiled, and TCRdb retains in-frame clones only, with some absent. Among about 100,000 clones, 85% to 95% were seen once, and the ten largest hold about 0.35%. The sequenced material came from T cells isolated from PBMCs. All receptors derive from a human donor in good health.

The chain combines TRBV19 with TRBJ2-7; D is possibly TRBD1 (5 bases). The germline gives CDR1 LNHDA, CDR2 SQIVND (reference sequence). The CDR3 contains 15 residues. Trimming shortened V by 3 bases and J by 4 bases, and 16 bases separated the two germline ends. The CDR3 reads CASSIGGAAAYEQYF. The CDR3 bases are TGTGCCAGTAGTATTGGTGGGGCAGCCGCTTACGAGCAGTACTTC.

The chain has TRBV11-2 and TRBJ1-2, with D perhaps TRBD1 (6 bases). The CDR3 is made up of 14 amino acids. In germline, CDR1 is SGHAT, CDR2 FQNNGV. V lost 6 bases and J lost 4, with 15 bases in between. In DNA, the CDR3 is TGTGCCAGCAGTTCCCAGGGGTCTCCCTATGGCTACACCTTC. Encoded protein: CASSSQGSPYGYTF.

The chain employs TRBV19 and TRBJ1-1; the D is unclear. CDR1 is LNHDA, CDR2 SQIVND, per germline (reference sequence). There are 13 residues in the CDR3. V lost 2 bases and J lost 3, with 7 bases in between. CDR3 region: CASSIMRDTEAFF. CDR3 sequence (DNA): TGTGCCAGTAGTATAATGCGAGACACTGAAGCTTTCTTT.

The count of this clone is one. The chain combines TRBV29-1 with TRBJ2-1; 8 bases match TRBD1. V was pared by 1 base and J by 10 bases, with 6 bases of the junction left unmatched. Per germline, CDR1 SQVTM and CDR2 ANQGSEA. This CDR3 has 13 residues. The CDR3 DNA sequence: TGCAGCGTTGAAGTTGGACAGGGAAGGGAGCAGTTCTTC. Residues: CSVEVGQGREQFF.

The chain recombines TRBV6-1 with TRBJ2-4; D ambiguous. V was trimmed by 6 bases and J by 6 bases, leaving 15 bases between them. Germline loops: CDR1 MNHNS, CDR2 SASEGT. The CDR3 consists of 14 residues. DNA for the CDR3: TGTGCCAGCAGGGTACCGGGTCCCACAAACATTCAGTACTTC. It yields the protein CASRVPGPTNIQYF.

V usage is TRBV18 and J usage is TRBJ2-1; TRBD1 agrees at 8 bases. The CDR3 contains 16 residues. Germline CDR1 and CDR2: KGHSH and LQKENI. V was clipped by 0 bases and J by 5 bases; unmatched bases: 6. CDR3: CASSPPLGTGHNEQFF. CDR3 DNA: TGTGCCAGCTCACCACCTCTTGGGACAGGACACAATGAGCAGTTCTTC.

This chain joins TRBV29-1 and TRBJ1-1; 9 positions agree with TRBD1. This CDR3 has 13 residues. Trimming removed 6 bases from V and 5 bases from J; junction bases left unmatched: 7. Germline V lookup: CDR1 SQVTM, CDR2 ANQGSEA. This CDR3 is CSVYRGRRTEAFF. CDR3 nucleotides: TGCAGCGTGTACAGGGGGCGGAGGACTGAAGCTTTCTTT.

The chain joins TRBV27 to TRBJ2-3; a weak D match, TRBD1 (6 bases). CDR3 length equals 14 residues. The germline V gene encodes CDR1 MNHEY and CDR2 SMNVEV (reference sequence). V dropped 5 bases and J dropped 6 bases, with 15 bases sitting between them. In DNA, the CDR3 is TGTGCCAGCAGTATACTATACAGGGAGGATACGCAGTATTTT. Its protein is CASSILYREDTQYF.

CDR3 DNA sequence: TGCAGCGTGGATGAGACAGGGACTAATGAAAAACTGTTTTTT. Translation: CSVDETGTNEKLFF. V and J are TRBV29-1 and TRBJ1-4, with 7 positions matching TRBD1. The CDR3 length is 14 residues. The V segment lost 6 bases and the J segment 2 bases; nucleotides outside the gene matches: 6. Germline V gene sequence: CDR1 SQVTM, CDR2 ANQGSEA.

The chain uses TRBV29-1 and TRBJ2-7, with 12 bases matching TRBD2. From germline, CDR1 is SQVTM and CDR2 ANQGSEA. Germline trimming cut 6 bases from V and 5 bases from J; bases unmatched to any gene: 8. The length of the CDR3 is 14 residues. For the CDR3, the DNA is TGCAGCGTGGTGACTAGCGGGAGCACTGACGAGCAGTACTTC. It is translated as CSVVTSGSTDEQYF.

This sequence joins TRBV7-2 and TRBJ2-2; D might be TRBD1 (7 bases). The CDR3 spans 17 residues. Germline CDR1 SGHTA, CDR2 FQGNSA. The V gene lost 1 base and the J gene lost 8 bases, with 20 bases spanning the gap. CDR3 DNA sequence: TGTGCCAGCAGCTTAGACGCAGGGGGGTCTGTAACTGGGGAGCTGTTTTTT. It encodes CASSLDAGGSVTGELFF. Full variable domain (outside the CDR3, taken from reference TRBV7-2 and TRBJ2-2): GAGVSQSPSNKVTEKGKDVELRCDPISGHTALYWYRQSLGQGLEFLIYFQGNSAPDKSGLPSDRFSAERTGGSVSTLTIQRTQQEDSAVYLCASSLDAGGSVTGELFFGEGSRLTVL.

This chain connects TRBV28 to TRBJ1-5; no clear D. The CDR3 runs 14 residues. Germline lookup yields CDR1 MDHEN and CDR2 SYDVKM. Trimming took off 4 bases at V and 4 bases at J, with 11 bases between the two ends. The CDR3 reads CASSSYSQNQPQHF. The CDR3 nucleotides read TGTGCCAGCAGTTCCTACTCTCAAAATCAGCCCCAGCATTTT.

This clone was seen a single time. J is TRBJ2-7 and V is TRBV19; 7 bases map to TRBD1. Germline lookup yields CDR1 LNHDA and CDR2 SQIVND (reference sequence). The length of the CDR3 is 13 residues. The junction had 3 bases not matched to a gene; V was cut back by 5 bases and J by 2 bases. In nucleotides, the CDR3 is TGTGCCAGTAGTGTCACAGGGGCCTACGAGCAGTACTTC. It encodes CASSVTGAYEQYF.

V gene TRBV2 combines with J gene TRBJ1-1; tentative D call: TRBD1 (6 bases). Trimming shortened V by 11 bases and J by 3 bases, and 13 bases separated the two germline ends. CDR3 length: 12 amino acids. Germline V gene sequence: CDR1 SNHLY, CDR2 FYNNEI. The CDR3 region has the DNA TGTGCCTGCCGGACAGAATACACTGAAGCTTTCTTT. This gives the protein CACRTEYTEAFF.

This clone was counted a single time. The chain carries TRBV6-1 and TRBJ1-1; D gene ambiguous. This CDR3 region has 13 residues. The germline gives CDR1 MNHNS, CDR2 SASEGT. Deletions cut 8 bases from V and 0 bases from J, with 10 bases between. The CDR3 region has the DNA TGTGCCAGCTTTTGGGCCATGAACACTGAAGCTTTCTTT. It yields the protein CASFWAMNTEAFF.

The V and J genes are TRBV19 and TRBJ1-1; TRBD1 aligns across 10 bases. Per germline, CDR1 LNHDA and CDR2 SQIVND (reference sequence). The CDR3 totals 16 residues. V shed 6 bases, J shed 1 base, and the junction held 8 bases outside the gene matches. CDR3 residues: CASRGTGVNRNTEAFF. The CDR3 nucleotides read TGTGCCAGTAGGGGGACAGGGGTAAACCGGAACACTGAAGCTTTCTTT.

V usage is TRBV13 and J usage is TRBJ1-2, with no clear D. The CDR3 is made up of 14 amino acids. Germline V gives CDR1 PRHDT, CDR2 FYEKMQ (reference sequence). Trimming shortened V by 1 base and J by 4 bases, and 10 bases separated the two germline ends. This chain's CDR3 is CASSLVRGSYGYTF. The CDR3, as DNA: TGTGCCAGCAGCTTAGTCCGAGGTTCCTATGGCTACACCTTC.

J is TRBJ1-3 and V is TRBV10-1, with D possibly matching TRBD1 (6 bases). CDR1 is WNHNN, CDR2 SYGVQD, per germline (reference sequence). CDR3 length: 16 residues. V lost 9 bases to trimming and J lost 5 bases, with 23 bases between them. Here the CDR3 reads CARPREGVSIRNTIYF. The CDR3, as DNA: TGCGCCAGACCCCGGGAGGGGGTGAGTATTCGAAACACCATATATTTT.

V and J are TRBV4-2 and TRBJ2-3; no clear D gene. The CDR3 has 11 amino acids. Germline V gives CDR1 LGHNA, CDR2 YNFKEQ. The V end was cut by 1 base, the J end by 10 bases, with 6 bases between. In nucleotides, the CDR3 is TGTGCCAGCAGCCAAGCCCGAGCGCAGTATTTT. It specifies CASSQARAQYF.

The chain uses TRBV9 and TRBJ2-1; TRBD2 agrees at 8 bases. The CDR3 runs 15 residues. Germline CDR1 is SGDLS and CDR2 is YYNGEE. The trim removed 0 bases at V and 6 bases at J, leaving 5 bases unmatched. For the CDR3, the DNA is TGTGCCAGCAGCGTAGAAGCGGGAGTGGGCAATGAGCAGTTCTTC. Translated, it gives CASSVEAGVGNEQFF.

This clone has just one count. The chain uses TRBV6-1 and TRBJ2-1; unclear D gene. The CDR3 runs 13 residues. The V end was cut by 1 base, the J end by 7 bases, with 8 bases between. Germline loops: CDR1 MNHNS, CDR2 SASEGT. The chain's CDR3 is CASSEVERNEQFF. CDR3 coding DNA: TGTGCCAGCAGTGAAGTTGAACGGAATGAGCAGTTCTTC.

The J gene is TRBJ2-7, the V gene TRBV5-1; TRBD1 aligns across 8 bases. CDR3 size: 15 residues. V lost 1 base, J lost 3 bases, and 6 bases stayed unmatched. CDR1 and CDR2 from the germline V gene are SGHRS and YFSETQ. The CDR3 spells CASSLNQGASYEQYF. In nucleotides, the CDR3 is TGCGCCAGCAGCTTGAATCAGGGGGCTAGCTACGAGCAGTACTTC.

In DNA form, the CDR3 reads TGTGCCAGCAGGGTCGGACAGGGGGCTCGGGAGACCCAGTACTTC. This encodes CASRVGQGARETQYF. V is TRBV27 and J is TRBJ2-5, with 11 bases identical to TRBD1. The CDR3 totals 15 residues. The trim removed 6 bases at V and 5 bases at J, leaving 8 bases unmatched. CDR1 is MNHEY, CDR2 SMNVEV, per germline (reference sequence).

This CDR3 is CAFLSETGYSGNTIYF. As DNA, the CDR3 is TGTGCCTTCCTCTCCGAGACAGGCTACTCTGGAAACACCATATATTTT. This chain joins TRBV30 and TRBJ1-3; tentative D call: TRBD1 (6 bases). Trimming took off 7 bases at V and 0 bases at J, with 19 bases between the two ends. The CDR3 contains 16 residues. Germline V gene lookup returns CDR1 GTSNPN and CDR2 SVGIG (reference sequence).

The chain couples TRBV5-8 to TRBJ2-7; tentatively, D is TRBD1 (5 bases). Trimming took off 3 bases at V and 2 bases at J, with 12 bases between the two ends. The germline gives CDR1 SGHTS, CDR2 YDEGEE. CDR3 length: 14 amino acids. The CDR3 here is CASSWTTGAYEQYF. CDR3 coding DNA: TGTGCCAGCAGCTGGACAACAGGAGCCTACGAGCAGTACTTC.

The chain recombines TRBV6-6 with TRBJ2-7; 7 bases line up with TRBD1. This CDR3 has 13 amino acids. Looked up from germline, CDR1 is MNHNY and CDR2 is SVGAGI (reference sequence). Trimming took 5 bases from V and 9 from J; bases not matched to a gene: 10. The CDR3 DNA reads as TGTGCCAGCAGTCCACTAACCGACAGGGCGCAGTACTTC. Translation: CASSPLTDRAQYF.